This entry lists 4 T cell receptor beta chains sequenced from one sample in a study of T cells in Graves' hyperthyroidism and ophthalmopathy. RNA transcripts served as the template for amplifying TCR beta CDR3 regions. First-round RT-PCR targeting the TCR CDR3 was performed with the HTBI primer set. One entry per CDR3 protein, called by TCRdb with MiXCR from the multiplex PCR reads. This table has over 650,000 distinct CDR3 sequences, 16% appearing once. Sequencing used blood. Receptors were obtained from a young man with Graves' hyperthyroidism.

This clonotype has a handful of counts. The V and J genes are TRBV7-9 and TRBJ2-7, with a tentative D call TRBD1 (5 bases). V lost 2 bases and J 7 bases, leaving 9 bases between the germline ends. Germline CDR1 SEHNR, CDR2 FQNEAQ (reference sequence). The CDR3 totals 12 residues. The CDR3 bases are TGTGCCAGCAGCTTAAGGGCAGGGGAGCAGTACTTC. Amino acid sequence: CASSLRAGEQYF.

This chain links TRBV20-1 with TRBJ1-6; TRBD1 is a possible D gene (5 bases). Trimming took 1 base from V and 10 from J, leaving 20 bases between them. Germline CDR1 and CDR2: DFQATT and SNEGSKA (reference sequence). CDR3 length: 16 amino acids. The CDR3 nucleotides are TGCAGTGCTAGAGTTCCAAGGGGTGGGGGTTCCTCACCCCTCCACTTT. Amino acid sequence: CSARVPRGGGSSPLHF.

V and J are TRBV5-6 and TRBJ1-2; D is uncertain. The V gene's germline CDR1 is SGHDT and CDR2 YYEEEE. Trimming took 3 bases from V and 2 from J, leaving 5 bases between them. CDR3 length: 12 residues. CDR3: CASSYVNYGYTF. CDR3 sequence (DNA): TGTGCCAGCAGCTATGTGAACTATGGCTACACCTTC.

This clonotype was seen more than once but under ten times. The chain employs TRBV3-1 and TRBJ2-5, with D uncertain. Germline CDR1 and CDR2: LGHDT and YNNKEL (reference sequence). The CDR3 sequence is 14 residues long. Trimming removed 8 bases at V and 0 bases at J, with 13 bases between. For the CDR3, the DNA is TGTGCCAGCCTTGGCAGTCCGTACCAAGAGACCCAGTACTTC. This encodes CASLGSPYQETQYF.